The 27 T cell receptor beta chains in this list originate from one sample, sequenced in a study of blood T cell repertoires in COVID-19. Here immunoSEQ multiplex PCR was the method, and the copy in TCRdb shows in-frame clones only, minus some. The sample yields 85,000 to 130,000 clones, around 82% seen once. The sample taken for sequencing was peripheral blood. These receptors all come from a man aged 60-69 years with acute or convalescent COVID-19.

The chain employs TRBV18 and TRBJ1-4; TRBD1 agrees at 8 bases. The CDR3 totals 15 residues. V gave up 5 bases and J gave up 8 bases; unmatched junction bases: 10. CDR1 and CDR2 (germline): KGHSH, LQKENI. CDR3 residues: CASSSQGATVEKLFF. CDR3 DNA: TGTGCCAGCTCAAGCCAGGGGGCGACGGTGGAAAAACTGTTTTTT. The full variable domain, completed using reference TRBV18 and TRBJ1-4, is NAGVMQNPRHLVRRRGQEARLRCSPMKGHSHVYWYRQLPEEGLKFMVYLQKENIIDESGMPKERFSAEFPKEGPSILRIQQVVRGDSAAYFCASSSQGATVEKLFFGSGTQLSVL.

A few counts support this clone. The rearrangement uses TRBV12-3 or TRBV12-4 and TRBJ1-2; 8 positions agree with TRBD1. The CDR3 covers 12 residues. Trimming removed 7 bases from V and 6 bases from J; junction bases left unmatched: 4. CDR3 DNA sequence: TGTGCCAGCACCAAGACAGGGGATGGCTACACCTTC. Translated: CASTKTGDGYTF.

This clone was observed once. The chain carries TRBV7-3 and TRBJ2-1; 9 bases agree with TRBD2. Per germline, CDR1 SGHTA and CDR2 FQGTGA. The CDR3 sequence is 15 residues long. The junction had 7 bases not matched to a gene; V was cut back by 2 bases and J by 8 bases. CDR3 loop: CASSLGRGGRHEQFF. DNA of the CDR3: TGTGCCAGCAGCTTAGGGCGGGGGGGCCGCCATGAGCAGTTCTTC.

The rearrangement joins TRBV10-3 to TRBJ2-3, with 8 bases identical to TRBD2. The ends lost 4 bases at V and 6 bases at J; junction bases unmatched: 15. Germline V gene lookup returns CDR1 ENHRY and CDR2 SYGVKD. The CDR3 extends over 17 amino acids. The CDR3 region has the DNA TGTGCCATCAGTGCCCGCGGGTCGCGGGAGGCAGGGGATACGCAGTATTTT. Amino acid sequence: CAISARGSREAGDTQYF.

The V and J genes are TRBV4-2 and TRBJ2-7; 9 nucleotides align to TRBD2. The CDR3 runs to 15 residues. After removal of 6 bases from V and 3 bases from J, the junction contained 9 bases not matched to a gene. CDR1 is LGHNA, CDR2 YNFKEQ, per germline. Here the CDR3 DNA reads TGTGCCAGCAGGGCCACTAGCGGGCTATACTACGAGCAGTACTTC. This codes for CASRATSGLYYEQYF.

This sequence joins TRBV7-6 and TRBJ2-2, with TRBD2 matching 10 bases. CDR1 is SGHVS and CDR2 is FNYEAQ in the germline V gene. The CDR3 covers 17 residues. CDR3 coding DNA: TGTGCTAGGATTACGCCTTGGACTAGCGGACGTAGGGGGGAGCTGTTTTTT. Translation: CARITPWTSGRRGELFF.

This sequence joins TRBV5-4 and TRBJ1-6; D is unresolved. The length of the CDR3 is 15 residues. Germline-derived CDR1 and CDR2 are SGHNT and YYREEE (reference sequence). Trimming cost V 8 bases and J 8 bases, with 20 bases left between them. Here the CDR3 reads CASYYLGREDSPLHF. The CDR3 DNA sequence: TGTGCCAGTTATTATCTGGGGAGGGAGGATTCACCCCTCCACTTT.

This clone was observed a single time. This chain uses TRBV3-1 (or the pseudogene TRBV3-2) with TRBJ2-7; D possibly corresponds to TRBD2 (5 bases). This CDR3 is built from 13 residues. Germline assignment: CDR1 LGHDT and CDR2 YNNKEL (reference sequence). V lost 3 bases, J lost 3 bases, and 9 bases lay in between. CDR3 region: CASSHRGGYEQYF. CDR3 bases: TGTGCCAGCAGCCACCGAGGAGGCTACGAGCAGTACTTC.

This clone was detected a few times. The genes are TRBV7-9 and TRBJ2-7, with 8 bases that match TRBD2. From germline, CDR1 is SEHNR and CDR2 FQNEAQ (reference sequence). V lost 5 bases and J lost 6; bases outside the gene matches: 6. The CDR3 runs 13 residues. The CDR3 bases are TGTGCCAGCAGCCTCGGGACTAGGAGCGAGCAGTACTTC. Translation: CASSLGTRSEQYF.

The gene calls are TRBV9 and TRBJ2-3, with D perhaps TRBD2 (5 bases). Trimming left V 4 bases short and J 0 bases short, with 9 bases between. CDR1 SGDLS and CDR2 YYNGEE come from the germline V gene. CDR3 size: 14 residues. CDR3: CASSRRTSTDTQYF. The DNA of the CDR3 is TGTGCCAGCAGCCGACGGACTAGCACAGATACGCAGTATTTT.

Regarding this clone: Its ends do not fully match the called genes, so a read error is possible. The V and J genes are TRBV30 and TRBJ2-3, with 11 bases identical to TRBD2. The CDR3 runs to 15 residues. Germline loops: CDR1 GTSNPN, CDR2 SVGIG (reference sequence). The CDR3 coding sequence is TGTGCCTGGGGCCTCCTAGCGGGGGGCACTGATACGCAGTATTTT. Translation: CAWGLLAGGTDTQYF.

V and J are TRBV6-4 and TRBJ1-2, with 7 bases that match TRBD1. J gave up 4 bases and V 4 bases, and 9 bases lay outside the gene matches. The CDR3 is 15 residues long. CDR1 and CDR2 from the germline V gene are MRHNA and SNTAGT. Here the CDR3 reads CASSATGAVTYGYTF. CDR3 DNA: TGTGCCAGCAGTGCTACAGGGGCCGTTACCTATGGCTACACCTTC.

The chain combines TRBV14 with TRBJ1-1; D is unresolved. Germline V gene data show CDR1 as SGHDN and CDR2 as FVKESK. V was shortened by 0 bases and J by 1 base, with 12 bases between the two germline ends. The CDR3 sequence is 16 residues long. The CDR3 DNA sequence: TGTGCCAGCAGCCAAGAGCGGGGAACGGCGAACACTGAAGCTTTCTTT. Amino acid sequence: CASSQERGTANTEAFF.

The chain uses TRBV7-2 and TRBJ2-7, with D tentatively TRBD2 (7 bases). The CDR3 extends over 16 amino acids. Germline CDR1 SGHTA, CDR2 FQGNSA. Trimming removed 0 bases from V and 2 bases from J, with 14 bases in between. The CDR3 DNA reads TGTGCCAGCAGCTTAGCGCGGGCGGGGGCCCCCTACGAGCAGTACTTC. Amino acids: CASSLARAGAPYEQYF.

This clone was seen once. The chain couples TRBV19 to TRBJ1-2; 10 nucleotides agree with TRBD1. Germline V gene sequence: CDR1 LNHDA, CDR2 SQIVND (reference sequence). The junction had 6 bases not matched to a gene; V was cut back by 4 bases and J by 4 bases. The CDR3 covers 15 residues. In DNA, the CDR3 is TGTGCCAGTAGTAAACCGGGACAGGGGCTCTATGGCTACACCTTC. It translates to CASSKPGQGLYGYTF. The full variable domain, its missing parts supplied by reference TRBV19 and TRBJ1-2, is DGGITQSPKYLFRKEGQNVTLSCEQNLNHDAMYWYRQDPGQGLRLIYYSQIVNDFQKGDIAEGYSVSREKKESFPLTVTSAQKNPTAFYLCASSKPGQGLYGYTFGSGTRLTVV.

This chain joins TRBV7-3 and TRBJ2-5; possibly TRBD1 for D (5 bases). The CDR3 has 13 amino acids. Germline V gene lookup returns CDR1 SGHTA and CDR2 FQGTGA. V was pared by 2 bases and J by 1 base, with 5 bases between. The CDR3 loop reads CASSLGAQETQYF. In nucleotides, the CDR3 is TGTGCCAGCAGCTTAGGGGCCCAAGAGACCCAGTACTTC.

CDR3 region: CASSSGSLTGANVLTF. The CDR3 nucleotides read TGTGCCAGCAGCTCGGGAAGCCTTACTGGGGCCAACGTCCTGACTTTC. The rearrangement uses TRBV11-3 and TRBJ2-6; tentative D call: TRBD2 (5 bases). The ends were cut back, 4 bases at V and 2 bases at J, with 12 bases in the middle. Per the germline V gene, CDR1 is SGHNT and CDR2 is YENEEA. The CDR3 is 16 amino acids.

This chain links TRBV5-4 with TRBJ2-7, with a weak D call TRBD2 (6 bases). V lost 0 bases, J lost 3 bases, and 13 bases lay in between. Germline assignment: CDR1 SGHNT and CDR2 YYREEE (reference sequence). This CDR3 region has 15 residues. In nucleotides, the CDR3 is TGTGCCAGCAGCTTGGGGGTTAGCGGAAACTACGAGCAGTACTTC. Amino acids: CASSLGVSGNYEQYF.

This clone has a handful of counts. The chain uses TRBV28 and TRBJ2-7; D is perhaps TRBD1 (5 bases). The V and J ends lost 5 bases and 6 bases respectively, with 11 bases between them. CDR1 and CDR2 from the germline V gene are MDHEN and SYDVKM. This CDR3 has 12 residues. CDR3 nucleotides: TGTGCCAGCAGTCAAGTTAGGGGCGAGCAGTACTTC. Translated, it gives CASSQVRGEQYF.

The chain couples TRBV18 to TRBJ1-2; 10 bases align to TRBD1. Looked up from germline, CDR1 is KGHSH and CDR2 is LQKENI. The trim removed 3 bases at V and 0 bases at J, leaving 4 bases unmatched. This CDR3 region has 16 residues. CDR3 sequence reads: CASSPLGQGTNYGYTF. The CDR3 DNA sequence: TGTGCCAGCTCACCTTTGGGACAGGGGACTAACTATGGCTACACCTTC. The full variable domain, in which reference TRBV18 and TRBJ1-2 provide the parts outside the CDR3, is NAGVMQNPRHLVRRRGQEARLRCSPMKGHSHVYWYRQLPEEGLKFMVYLQKENIIDESGMPKERFSAEFPKEGPSILRIQQVVRGDSAAYFCASSPLGQGTNYGYTFGSGTRLTVV.

The chain uses TRBV9 and TRBJ2-4; 9 nucleotides align to TRBD1. Germline-derived CDR1 and CDR2 are SGDLS and YYNGEE. The junction had 1 base not matched to a gene; V was cut back by 3 bases and J by 3 bases. The CDR3 extends over 14 amino acids. CDR3 amino acids: CASSAGQGKNIQYF. The CDR3 bases are TGTGCCAGCAGCGCGGGACAGGGCAAAAACATTCAGTACTTC.

The rearrangement uses TRBV6-5 and TRBJ2-3; D is possibly TRBD2 (5 bases). Germline V CDR1 and CDR2: MNHEY, SVGAGI. Trimming cost V 6 bases and J 1 base, with 8 bases left between them. CDR3 length: 13 residues. The CDR3 spells CASRRVGTDTQYF. The CDR3 nucleotides read TGTGCCAGCAGGAGGGTGGGCACAGATACGCAGTATTTT.

The chain joins TRBV3-1 (or the pseudogene TRBV3-2) to TRBJ2-5, with D maybe TRBD2 (6 bases). Deletions cut 0 bases from V and 2 bases from J, with 10 bases between. Germline values: CDR1 LGHDT, CDR2 YNNKEL (reference sequence). There are 15 residues in the CDR3. The CDR3 sequence is CASSQDLGGQETQYF. The CDR3 DNA reads TGTGCCAGCAGCCAAGATCTTGGGGGGCAAGAGACCCAGTACTTC.

V and J are TRBV2 and TRBJ1-5; 8 nucleotides match TRBD1. The germline CDR1 and CDR2 sequences are SNHLY and FYNNEI. CDR3 length equals 16 residues. J gave up 0 bases and V 7 bases, and 8 bases lay outside the gene matches. The CDR3 DNA reads TGTGCCAGCACCTGGGACAGGATGACTAGCAATCAGCCCCAGCATTTT. Protein sequence: CASTWDRMTSNQPQHF.

In DNA, the CDR3 is TGTGCCAGCAGCTTATTCTGGACAGTTCAACAAGAGACCCAGTACTTC. Amino acids: CASSLFWTVQQETQYF. This rearrangement joins TRBV11-1 to TRBJ2-5; D might be TRBD1 (6 bases). This CDR3 contains 16 residues. Germline CDR1 SGHAT, CDR2 FQDESV (reference sequence). Trimming stripped 2 bases from V and 2 bases from J, with 15 bases between.

The chain combines TRBV9 with TRBJ1-5; D is perhaps TRBD1 (6 bases). Germline V gene lookup returns CDR1 SGDLS and CDR2 YYNGEE. This CDR3 is built from 16 residues. V was pared by 0 bases and J by 7 bases, with 17 bases between. The DNA of the CDR3 is TGTGCCAGCAGCGTAGGGGGTAGGGCAGGGGAGCAGCCCCAGCATTTT. Residues: CASSVGGRAGEQPQHF.

This clone was detected only a few times. The CDR3 spells CASSYSSSGRTDTQYF. In nucleotides, the CDR3 is TGTGCCAGCAGTTACTCGTCTAGCGGGAGGACAGATACGCAGTATTTT. The genes are TRBV6-5 and TRBJ2-3; 11 nucleotides align to TRBD2. This CDR3 comprises 16 residues. The germline V gene has CDR1 MNHEY and CDR2 SVGAGI. V was clipped by 0 bases and J by 3 bases; unmatched bases: 2.